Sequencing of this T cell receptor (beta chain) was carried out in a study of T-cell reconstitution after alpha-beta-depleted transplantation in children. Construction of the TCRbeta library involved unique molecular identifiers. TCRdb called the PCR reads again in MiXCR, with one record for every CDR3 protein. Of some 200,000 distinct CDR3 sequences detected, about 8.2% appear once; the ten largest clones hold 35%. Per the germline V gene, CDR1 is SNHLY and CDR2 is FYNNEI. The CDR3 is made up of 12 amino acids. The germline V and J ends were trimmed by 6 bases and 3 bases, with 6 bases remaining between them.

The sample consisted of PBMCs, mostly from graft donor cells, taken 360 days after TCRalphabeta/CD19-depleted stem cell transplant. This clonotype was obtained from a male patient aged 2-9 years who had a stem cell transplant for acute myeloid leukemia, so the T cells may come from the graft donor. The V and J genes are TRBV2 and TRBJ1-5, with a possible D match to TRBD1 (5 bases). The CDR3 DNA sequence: TGTGCCAGCAGACAGGCCAATCAGCCCCAGCATTTT. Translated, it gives CASRQANQPQHF.